A selection of T cell receptor beta chains follows, all from one sample in a study of CD8 T cells in ankylosing spondylitis. Each CDR3 protein gets one entry after TCRdb re-called the 5' RACE reads with MiXCR. The table shows 150,000 to 200,000 distinct CDR3 sequences, with about 18% occurring only once. The sequencing sample was made of blood, either unsorted or a sorted T cell fraction (not recorded which). The receptors originated from a male donor aged 10-30 years with ankylosing spondylitis or in good health (not recorded which). Both conserved end residues are part of each CDR3. The D gene is left open where the match is weak.

v_call: TRBV20-1
j_call: TRBJ2-1
d_call: .
cdr3_aa: CSARRDKEQFF

v_call: TRBV6-1
j_call: TRBJ1-6
d_call: TRBD1
cdr3_aa: CASREGQRDSPLHF

v_call: TRBV12-3/TRBV12-4
j_call: TRBJ2-3
d_call: .
cdr3_aa: CASRDSTDTQYF

v_call: TRBV7-9
j_call: TRBJ2-1
d_call: TRBD2
cdr3_aa: CASSALAGGNEQFF

v_call: TRBV20-1
j_call: TRBJ2-7
d_call: TRBD2
cdr3_aa: CSALPGTSGIYEQYF

v_call: TRBV20-1
j_call: TRBJ2-1
d_call: .
cdr3_aa: CSARGEVEQFF

v_call: TRBV20-1
j_call: TRBJ2-4
d_call: .
cdr3_aa: CSARGLGNIQYF

v_call: TRBV7-9
j_call: TRBJ2-3
d_call: .
cdr3_aa: CASTNKRGEDTQYF

v_call: TRBV5-4
j_call: TRBJ2-1
d_call: .
cdr3_aa: CASSPRDWLNEQFF

v_call: TRBV28
j_call: TRBJ2-1
d_call: TRBD1
cdr3_aa: CASSLSGTVAGNEQFF

v_call: TRBV12-3/TRBV12-4
j_call: TRBJ1-2
d_call: .
cdr3_aa: CASSRTPNYGYTF

v_call: TRBV6-5
j_call: TRBJ2-1
d_call: .
cdr3_aa: CASSPFIVSSYNEQFF

v_call: TRBV7-9
j_call: TRBJ2-4
d_call: .
cdr3_aa: CASSLQGNIQYF

v_call: TRBV5-1
j_call: TRBJ1-1
d_call: .
cdr3_aa: CASSNNWGKGNTEAFF

v_call: TRBV6-6
j_call: TRBJ1-1
d_call: .
cdr3_aa: CASSPLAGATEAFF

v_call: TRBV5-1
j_call: TRBJ2-7
d_call: TRBD2
cdr3_aa: CASSIAGEPYEQYF

v_call: TRBV11-2
j_call: TRBJ2-5
d_call: .
cdr3_aa: CASSLVAPQETQYF

v_call: TRBV4-3
j_call: TRBJ1-5
d_call: .
cdr3_aa: CASSPNILYSNQPQHF

v_call: TRBV12-3/TRBV12-4
j_call: TRBJ2-7
d_call: .
cdr3_aa: CASSLEGIRQYF

v_call: TRBV7-8
j_call: TRBJ1-2
d_call: TRBD1
cdr3_aa: CASRSGGTSGYTF

v_call: TRBV30
j_call: TRBJ2-1
d_call: .
cdr3_aa: CAWSALTPNNEQFF

v_call: TRBV5-5
j_call: TRBJ1-1
d_call: .
cdr3_aa: CASNLAGGGNTEAFF

v_call: TRBV20-1
j_call: TRBJ2-1
d_call: TRBD2
cdr3_aa: CSTRALAGEPLFYNEQFF

v_call: TRBV20-1
j_call: TRBJ2-1
d_call: TRBD2
cdr3_aa: CSARVIGAGGPNEQFF

v_call: TRBV29-1
j_call: TRBJ2-7
d_call: .
cdr3_aa: CSASLTSSYEQYF

v_call: TRBV4-3
j_call: TRBJ2-7
d_call: .
cdr3_aa: CASSQWETSYEQYF

v_call: TRBV7-2
j_call: TRBJ2-5
d_call: TRBD2
cdr3_aa: CASSTPGGQETQYF

v_call: TRBV4-1
j_call: TRBJ2-3
d_call: .
cdr3_aa: CASSQEGAGWTDTQYF

v_call: TRBV6-5
j_call: TRBJ2-5
d_call: .
cdr3_aa: CASSYYETQYF

v_call: TRBV12-3/TRBV12-4
j_call: TRBJ2-5
d_call: .
cdr3_aa: CASSFFPRVGETQYF

v_call: TRBV18
j_call: TRBJ2-3
d_call: TRBD2
cdr3_aa: CASSPVSSGATDTQYF

v_call: TRBV7-2
j_call: TRBJ1-2
d_call: .
cdr3_aa: CASSLGPPVHTF

v_call: TRBV29-1
j_call: TRBJ1-5
d_call: .
cdr3_aa: CSVEDGGGSNQPQHF

v_call: TRBV10-3
j_call: TRBJ2-1
d_call: TRBD2
cdr3_aa: CAISESLLAGRVEDLYNEQFF

v_call: TRBV5-1
j_call: TRBJ2-1
d_call: TRBD2
cdr3_aa: CASSLAWGGSLDEQFF

v_call: TRBV20-1
j_call: TRBJ2-2
d_call: .
cdr3_aa: CSARELANTGELFF

v_call: TRBV6-5
j_call: TRBJ2-3
d_call: .
cdr3_aa: CATSEDRSTDTQYF

v_call: TRBV29-1
j_call: TRBJ2-3
d_call: .
cdr3_aa: CSVDRDRIVTDTQYF

v_call: TRBV12-3/TRBV12-4
j_call: TRBJ2-2
d_call: .
cdr3_aa: CASSQRRAGTGELFF

v_call: TRBV7-9
j_call: TRBJ2-3
d_call: .
cdr3_aa: CASSTTGSSTDTQYF

v_call: TRBV29-1
j_call: TRBJ2-1
d_call: .
cdr3_aa: CSVAWDGRINEQFF

v_call: TRBV27
j_call: TRBJ2-7
d_call: TRBD2
cdr3_aa: CASSFVAGSYEQYF

v_call: TRBV7-2
j_call: TRBJ2-7
d_call: TRBD2
cdr3_aa: CASSTRDYYEQYF

v_call: TRBV6-5
j_call: TRBJ2-5
d_call: .
cdr3_aa: CASRETQYF

v_call: TRBV20-1
j_call: TRBJ1-2
d_call: .
cdr3_aa: CSAPGDYGYTF

v_call: TRBV29-1
j_call: TRBJ1-1
d_call: .
cdr3_aa: CSVERGSGTEAFF

v_call: TRBV20-1
j_call: TRBJ1-4
d_call: .
cdr3_aa: CSAPPPVGVGEKLFF

v_call: TRBV29-1
j_call: TRBJ2-5
d_call: TRBD1
cdr3_aa: CSVEDRDRGRPYETQYF

v_call: TRBV12-3/TRBV12-4
j_call: TRBJ1-2
d_call: .
cdr3_aa: CASSPVSGLNGYTF

v_call: TRBV7-9
j_call: TRBJ2-1
d_call: .
cdr3_aa: CACWVDHEQFF

v_call: TRBV6-4
j_call: TRBJ2-2
d_call: .
cdr3_aa: CASSDLASGNTGELFF

v_call: TRBV20-1
j_call: TRBJ2-1
d_call: TRBD2
cdr3_aa: CSASAFGTTYNEQFF

v_call: TRBV4-3
j_call: TRBJ2-1
d_call: TRBD2
cdr3_aa: CASSQDRTSGPLNEQFF

v_call: TRBV5-1
j_call: TRBJ2-2
d_call: .
cdr3_aa: CASSLEASDTGELFF

v_call: TRBV2
j_call: TRBJ2-7
d_call: .
cdr3_aa: CASSRDYEQYF